Listed below are T cell receptor beta chains from one sample, sequenced in a study of blood T cell repertoires in COVID-19. Here immunoSEQ multiplex PCR was the method, and the copy in TCRdb shows in-frame clones only, minus some. The table has 25,000 to 30,000 clones, roughly 84% seen once. Sequenced input: peripheral blood. All receptors come from a man aged 70 or older with active COVID-19. Each CDR3 is given with its conserved first and last residue. Fields, in order: clone size, V gene, J gene, D gene, CDR3 protein, CDR3 DNA. A D gene is named only where the DNA matches it firmly. Not every row has a clone size; where given, it reads once, few, many or a size class.

abundance: -; v_gene: TRBV5-6; j_gene: TRBJ1-5; d_gene: -; CDR3aa: CASSFGVSLNQPQHF; CDR3nt: TGTGCCAGCAGCTTCGGGGTGTCTCTAAATCAGCCCCAGCATTTT
abundance: few; v_gene: TRBV19; j_gene: TRBJ1-5; d_gene: -; CDR3aa: CASSIRPGDFRNQPQHF; CDR3nt: TGTGCCAGTAGTATCCGTCCAGGCGATTTCCGTAATCAGCCCCAGCATTTT
abundance: -; v_gene: TRBV30; j_gene: TRBJ2-2; d_gene: -; CDR3aa: CAWSRAGLGFRTGELFF; CDR3nt: TGTGCCTGGAGCCGGGCGGGACTCGGGTTTCGCACCGGGGAGCTGTTTTTT
abundance: -; v_gene: TRBV14; j_gene: TRBJ2-7; d_gene: -; CDR3aa: CASSQEEGRQTYEQYF; CDR3nt: TGTGCCAGCAGCCAAGAAGAAGGTCGACAGACCTACGAGCAGTACTTC
abundance: -; v_gene: TRBV7-2; j_gene: TRBJ1-4; d_gene: -; CDR3aa: CASSWDPGAYLFF; CDR3nt: TGTGCCAGCAGCTGGGATCCAGGGGCATACCTGTTTTTT
abundance: once; v_gene: TRBV6-5; j_gene: TRBJ1-3; d_gene: TRBD1; CDR3aa: CATSTGYGNTIYF; CDR3nt: TGTGCCACCTCGACAGGGTATGGAAACACCATATATTTT
abundance: -; v_gene: TRBV4-1; j_gene: TRBJ2-7; d_gene: TRBD2; CDR3aa: CASSQRESYEQYF; CDR3nt: TGCGCCAGCAGCCAGCGGGAGTCCTACGAGCAGTACTTC
abundance: few; v_gene: TRBV6-1; j_gene: TRBJ2-3; d_gene: -; CDR3aa: CASSEAPTSPDTQYF; CDR3nt: TGTGCCAGCAGTGAAGCCCCGACTAGTCCAGATACGCAGTATTTT
abundance: -; v_gene: TRBV7-3; j_gene: TRBJ2-2; d_gene: TRBD1; CDR3aa: CASSYRTGSTGELFF; CDR3nt: TGTGCCAGCAGCTACCGGACAGGATCCACCGGGGAGCTGTTTTTT
abundance: once; v_gene: TRBV9; j_gene: TRBJ2-5; d_gene: -; CDR3aa: CASSVGGSGETQYF; CDR3nt: TGTGCCAGCAGCGTCGGAGGTTCGGGAGAGACCCAGTACTTC
abundance: once; v_gene: TRBV7-2; j_gene: TRBJ1-3; d_gene: TRBD1; CDR3aa: CASSIRTGTGLGNTIYF; CDR3nt: TGTGCCAGCAGCATCCGGACTGGGACAGGGTTAGGAAACACCATATATTTT
abundance: once; v_gene: TRBV7-8; j_gene: TRBJ2-1; d_gene: -; CDR3aa: CASKEDPVRWEQFF; CDR3nt: TGTGCCAGCAAGGAGGATCCCGTCAGGTGGGAGCAGTTCTTC
abundance: -; v_gene: TRBV5-6; j_gene: TRBJ2-7; d_gene: TRBD1; CDR3aa: CASSLPGTGFSSYEQYF; CDR3nt: TGTGCCAGCAGCTTACCCGGGACAGGTTTCAGCTCCTACGAGCAGTACTTC
abundance: once; v_gene: TRBV7-8; j_gene: TRBJ1-6; d_gene: -; CDR3aa: CASSLRSGMGSPLHF; CDR3nt: TGTGCCAGCAGCTTACGATCAGGGATGGGTTCACCCCTCCACTTT
abundance: -; v_gene: TRBV6-2/TRBV6-3; j_gene: TRBJ2-3; d_gene: -; CDR3aa: CASSRGTDTQYF; CDR3nt: TGTGCCAGCAGCCGAGGCACAGATACGCAGTATTTT
abundance: -; v_gene: TRBV27; j_gene: TRBJ2-2; d_gene: -; CDR3aa: CASSWGGNTGELFF; CDR3nt: TGTGCCAGCAGTTGGGGCGGGAACACCGGGGAGCTGTTTTTT
abundance: -; v_gene: TRBV7-2; j_gene: TRBJ1-5; d_gene: -; CDR3aa: CASSSQGMGNQPQHF; CDR3nt: TGTGCCAGCAGCTCACAGGGAATGGGTAATCAGCCCCAGCATTTT
abundance: -; v_gene: TRBV12-5; j_gene: TRBJ2-7; d_gene: TRBD1; CDR3aa: CASGRQGAQGSYEQYF; CDR3nt: TGTGCTAGTGGCAGACAGGGGGCGCAAGGGTCCTACGAGCAGTACTTC
abundance: -; v_gene: TRBV7-9; j_gene: TRBJ2-3; d_gene: -; CDR3aa: CASSPRLGMAKTDTQYF; CDR3nt: TGTGCCAGCAGCCCGCGACTAGGCATGGCGAAGACAGATACGCAGTATTTT
abundance: -; v_gene: TRBV12-2; j_gene: TRBJ1-1; d_gene: -; CDR3aa: CASRLEEGGDREQNTEAFF; CDR3nt: TGTGCAAGTCGCTTAGAGGAAGGGGGGGACAGGGAGCAGAACACTGAAGCTTTCTTT
abundance: once; v_gene: TRBV2; j_gene: TRBJ2-4; d_gene: -; CDR3aa: CASSEERGGANIQYF; CDR3nt: TGTGCCAGCAGTGAAGAACGTGGGGGGGCTAACATTCAGTACTTC
abundance: -; v_gene: TRBV6-5; j_gene: TRBJ2-3; d_gene: -; CDR3aa: CASRWGASTDTQYF; CDR3nt: TGTGCCAGCAGATGGGGAGCTAGCACAGATACGCAGTATTTT
abundance: -; v_gene: TRBV5-1; j_gene: TRBJ2-4; d_gene: -; CDR3aa: CASSLGGPKNIQYF; CDR3nt: TGCGCCAGCAGCTTGGGGGGGCCCAAAAACATTCAGTACTTC
abundance: -; v_gene: TRBV7-9; j_gene: TRBJ1-2; d_gene: -; CDR3aa: CASSLAVESHYGYTF; CDR3nt: TGTGCCAGCAGCTTAGCCGTAGAGTCGCACTATGGCTACACCTTC
abundance: -; v_gene: TRBV28; j_gene: TRBJ2-7; d_gene: TRBD2; CDR3aa: CASSRRTSGPPGQYF; CDR3nt: TGTGCCAGCAGTCGCCGGACTAGCGGTCCCCCTGGGCAGTACTTC
abundance: -; v_gene: TRBV7-8; j_gene: TRBJ1-6; d_gene: -; CDR3aa: CASSLAQGKNSPLHF; CDR3nt: TGTGCCAGCAGCTTAGCCCAGGGGAAGAATTCACCCCTCCACTTT
abundance: -; v_gene: TRBV6-5; j_gene: TRBJ2-7; d_gene: TRBD2; CDR3aa: CASSIPGLAREYF; CDR3nt: TGTGCCAGCAGTATACCGGGACTAGCGAGGGAGTACTTC
abundance: -; v_gene: TRBV19; j_gene: TRBJ2-1; d_gene: -; CDR3aa: CASSMAGLGASYNEQFF; CDR3nt: TGTGCCAGTAGTATGGCTGGTCTGGGGGCGTCCTACAATGAGCAGTTCTTC
abundance: -; v_gene: TRBV2; j_gene: TRBJ2-7; d_gene: TRBD1; CDR3aa: CASSVGQGLEQYF; CDR3nt: TGTGCCAGCAGTGTAGGACAGGGGCTTGAGCAGTACTTC
abundance: -; v_gene: TRBV24-1; j_gene: TRBJ2-2; d_gene: TRBD1; CDR3aa: CATSDPDRGRTGELFF; CDR3nt: TGTGCCACCAGTGACCCGGACAGGGGAAGAACCGGGGAGCTGTTTTTT
abundance: -; v_gene: TRBV2; j_gene: TRBJ1-4; d_gene: TRBD1; CDR3aa: CASRPGTGVEKLFF; CDR3nt: TGTGCCAGCAGACCCGGGACAGGGGTTGAAAAACTGTTTTTT
abundance: once; v_gene: TRBV29-1; j_gene: TRBJ2-5; d_gene: TRBD1; CDR3aa: CSPRQGETQYF; CDR3nt: TGCAGCCCTCGACAGGGAGAGACCCAGTACTTC
abundance: -; v_gene: TRBV3-1/TRBV3-2; j_gene: TRBJ1-1; d_gene: -; CDR3aa: CASSRTANTEAFF; CDR3nt: TGTGCCAGCAGCCGGACAGCGAACACTGAAGCTTTCTTT
abundance: -; v_gene: TRBV11-2; j_gene: TRBJ1-1; d_gene: -; CDR3aa: CASSLDRDLNTEAFF; CDR3nt: TGTGCCAGCAGCTTAGATAGGGACTTGAACACTGAAGCTTTCTTT
abundance: -; v_gene: TRBV2; j_gene: TRBJ1-2; d_gene: -; CDR3aa: CASSEQGSLGYGYTF; CDR3nt: TGTGCCAGCAGTGAACAGGGAAGTTTAGGCTATGGCTACACCTTC
abundance: -; v_gene: TRBV6-5; j_gene: TRBJ1-6; d_gene: TRBD1; CDR3aa: CASSYAGTGDSPLHF; CDR3nt: TGTGCCAGCAGTTACGCAGGGACAGGGGACTCACCCCTCCACTTT
abundance: -; v_gene: TRBV3-1/TRBV3-2; j_gene: TRBJ2-1; d_gene: TRBD2; CDR3aa: CASSQEGGGSINNEQFF; CDR3nt: TGTGCCAGCAGCCAAGAAGGCGGGGGGTCGATAAACAATGAGCAGTTCTTC
abundance: -; v_gene: TRBV5-8; j_gene: TRBJ2-7; d_gene: -; CDR3aa: CASTQLQGAYEQYF; CDR3nt: TGTGCCAGCACCCAACTACAGGGAGCCTACGAGCAGTACTTC
abundance: once; v_gene: TRBV12-5; j_gene: TRBJ2-3; d_gene: TRBD1; CDR3aa: CASGSGTGFGDTQYF; CDR3nt: TGTGCTAGTGGTTCCGGGACAGGGTTTGGAGATACGCAGTATTTT
abundance: -; v_gene: TRBV4-2; j_gene: TRBJ2-5; d_gene: TRBD2; CDR3aa: CASSQGGASGGRETQYF; CDR3nt: TGTGCCAGCAGCCAAGGGGGCGCTAGCGGGGGGCGGGAGACCCAGTACTTC
abundance: -; v_gene: TRBV24-1; j_gene: TRBJ1-2; d_gene: -; CDR3aa: CATSGTAFDNYGYTF; CDR3nt: TGTGCCACCAGTGGGACAGCCTTTGATAACTATGGCTACACCTTC
abundance: -; v_gene: TRBV28; j_gene: TRBJ1-5; d_gene: -; CDR3aa: CASSPGQAFSFSNQPQHF; CDR3nt: TGTGCCAGCAGCCCGGGACAAGCTTTTAGCTTTAGCAATCAGCCCCAGCATTTT
abundance: -; v_gene: TRBV3-1/TRBV3-2; j_gene: TRBJ2-2; d_gene: -; CDR3aa: CASSQMTVGSGELFF; CDR3nt: TGTGCCAGCAGCCAAATGACAGTAGGGTCCGGGGAGCTGTTTTTT
abundance: once; v_gene: TRBV5-1; j_gene: TRBJ2-7; d_gene: -; CDR3aa: CASSSSNWMEAYEQYF; CDR3nt: TGCGCCAGCAGCTCATCCAACTGGATGGAGGCCTACGAGCAGTACTTC
abundance: -; v_gene: TRBV7-7; j_gene: TRBJ2-1; d_gene: TRBD2; CDR3aa: CASSLGAGGRYNEQFF; CDR3nt: TGTGCCAGCAGCTTAGGAGCGGGGGGGCGGTACAATGAGCAGTTCTTC
abundance: -; v_gene: TRBV5-4; j_gene: TRBJ1-1; d_gene: -; CDR3aa: CASSQTFGVEAFF; CDR3nt: TGTGCCAGCAGCCAGACTTTCGGGGTTGAAGCTTTCTTT
abundance: -; v_gene: TRBV12-2; j_gene: TRBJ2-7; d_gene: -; CDR3aa: CASPPTAAHEQYF; CDR3nt: TGTGCAAGTCCCCCCACGGCGGCCCACGAGCAGTACTTC
abundance: -; v_gene: TRBV5-4; j_gene: TRBJ2-7; d_gene: TRBD1; CDR3aa: CASSLRGTGGDEQYF; CDR3nt: TGTGCCAGCAGCTTGCGCGGGACAGGGGGTGACGAGCAGTACTTC
abundance: -; v_gene: TRBV4-1; j_gene: TRBJ1-1; d_gene: -; CDR3aa: CASSPLQGNTEAFF; CDR3nt: TGCGCCAGCAGCCCCCTACAGGGGAACACTGAAGCTTTCTTT
abundance: -; v_gene: TRBV6-4; j_gene: TRBJ2-2; d_gene: -; CDR3aa: CASRQQDPPLGELFF; CDR3nt: TGTGCCAGCAGACAACAGGACCCACCCTTGGGGGAGCTGTTTTTT
abundance: -; v_gene: TRBV5-1; j_gene: TRBJ2-3; d_gene: TRBD2; CDR3aa: CASSLSRGGTDTQYF; CDR3nt: TGCGCCAGCAGCTTGTCCCGGGGGGGCACAGATACGCAGTATTTT
abundance: -; v_gene: TRBV30; j_gene: TRBJ1-2; d_gene: TRBD1; CDR3aa: CAWSVSQGAGYTF; CDR3nt: TGTGCCTGGAGTGTAAGCCAGGGGGCTGGCTACACCTTC
abundance: -; v_gene: TRBV28; j_gene: TRBJ1-4; d_gene: -; CDR3aa: CASSNPPMVGGNEKLFF; CDR3nt: TGTGCCAGCAGCAACCCCCCGATGGTTGGGGGGAATGAAAAACTGTTTTTT
abundance: -; v_gene: TRBV7-2; j_gene: TRBJ2-1; d_gene: -; CDR3aa: CASSLPLSRGGTYNEQFF; CDR3nt: TGTGCCAGCAGCCTACCACTATCGAGGGGGGGGACCTACAATGAGCAGTTCTTC
abundance: -; v_gene: TRBV19; j_gene: TRBJ2-5; d_gene: TRBD2; CDR3aa: CASSSSGGAGETQYF; CDR3nt: TGTGCCAGTAGTTCCAGCGGGGGGGCCGGGGAGACCCAGTACTTC
abundance: -; v_gene: TRBV3-1/TRBV3-2; j_gene: TRBJ2-3; d_gene: TRBD2; CDR3aa: CASSQGPRLAGGRTDTQYF; CDR3nt: TGTGCCAGCAGCCAAGGACCGCGACTAGCGGGGGGGAGGACAGATACGCAGTATTTT
abundance: -; v_gene: TRBV30; j_gene: TRBJ1-1; d_gene: -; CDR3aa: CAWSVWLGGTEAFF; CDR3nt: TGTGCCTGGAGTGTATGGTTAGGGGGCACTGAAGCTTTCTTT
abundance: -; v_gene: TRBV6-5; j_gene: TRBJ1-2; d_gene: TRBD1; CDR3aa: CASSYQPQTGASGYTF; CDR3nt: TGTGCCAGCAGTTACCAACCCCAGACAGGGGCGAGTGGCTACACCTTC
abundance: -; v_gene: TRBV2; j_gene: TRBJ1-5; d_gene: TRBD1; CDR3aa: CASSEGQGQRQPQHF; CDR3nt: TGTGCCAGCAGCGAGGGACAGGGGCAGCGACAGCCCCAGCATTTT
abundance: few; v_gene: TRBV7-9; j_gene: TRBJ2-7; d_gene: -; CDR3aa: CASSWLAYEQYF; CDR3nt: TGTGCCAGCAGCTGGTTAGCCTACGAGCAGTACTTC